The following is a T cell receptor (beta chain) sequence with its context. The antigen remains unidentified. Germline lookup yields CDR1 MDHEN and CDR2 SYDVKM. With V trimmed by 6 bases and J by 2 bases, 8 bases remained unmatched. The CDR3 is made up of 15 amino acids. This record belongs to a study of graft-versus-host responses after intestinal transplantation. Whole-study context: Isolated intestinal, liver-intestinal, or multivisceral transplants were what recipients had. Every recipient underwent anti-thymocyte globulin induction, then tacrolimus and steroids for approximately 3 years.

Produced via immunoSEQ multiplex PCR; TCRdb's table is partial and in-frame only. The sample has roughly 28,000 clones, 85% to 95% seen once. Whole-study findings and limits: Recipient bone marrow held GvH clones, some seen earlier in ileum or blood. Graft-donor T cell macrochimerism in patients accompanied high graft-versus-host to host-versus-graft clonal ratios in allografts.

This TCR came from a human patient who received an intestinal transplant, so some T cells may come from the graft donor. The material was PBMCs, obtained about 70 days after intestinal transplant. V is TRBV28 and J is TRBJ2-7; 9 nucleotides match TRBD1. The CDR3 DNA is TGTGCCAGCAGCCAACCGGGACAGGGAACCTACGAGCAGTACTTC. Amino acids: CASSQPGQGTYEQYF.